The clone carrying this TCR beta chain has a handful of counts. What it recognizes is unknown. V was cut by 6 bases and J by 4 bases, with 19 bases left in between. The CDR3 runs 16 residues. The data derive from a study of T cell repertoires in cytomegalovirus infection. TCRdb reprocessed the reads via MiXCR and lists one record per CDR3 protein. The sample holds roughly 120,000 distinct CDR3 sequences, over 25% seen once. Findings and caveats of the study: Across the ex vivo response, the dominant clonotypes were HLA-C-restricted CMV-specific TCR beta clonotypes. Public TCR beta family frequency separated CMV-and-HLA carriers, including in an independent cohort.

The rearrangement uses TRBV12-3 or TRBV12-4 and TRBJ2-1; weak D call: TRBD2 (5 bases). This clonotype was obtained from a human donor in good health (CMV status not recorded). Some clones in this sample may be carry-over from other donors' samples. Source: CD8+ T cells from cultured PBMCs, taken from culture after CMV antigen stimulation. The DNA for the CDR3 is TGTGCCAGCAGCCCAAACCCTAGCCTGGGTTACAATGAGCAGTTCTTC. This gives the protein CASSPNPSLGYNEQFF.